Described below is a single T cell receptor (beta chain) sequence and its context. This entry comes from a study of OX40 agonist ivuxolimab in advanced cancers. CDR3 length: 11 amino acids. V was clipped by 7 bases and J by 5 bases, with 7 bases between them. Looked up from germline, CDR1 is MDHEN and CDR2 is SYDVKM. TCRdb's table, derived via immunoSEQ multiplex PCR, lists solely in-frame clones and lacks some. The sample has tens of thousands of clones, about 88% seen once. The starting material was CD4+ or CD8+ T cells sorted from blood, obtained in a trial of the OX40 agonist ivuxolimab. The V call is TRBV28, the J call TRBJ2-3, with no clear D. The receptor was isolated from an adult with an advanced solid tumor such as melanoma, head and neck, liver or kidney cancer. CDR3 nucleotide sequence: TGTGCCAGCACCCTACGAGATACGCAGTATTTT. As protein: CASTLRDTQYF.